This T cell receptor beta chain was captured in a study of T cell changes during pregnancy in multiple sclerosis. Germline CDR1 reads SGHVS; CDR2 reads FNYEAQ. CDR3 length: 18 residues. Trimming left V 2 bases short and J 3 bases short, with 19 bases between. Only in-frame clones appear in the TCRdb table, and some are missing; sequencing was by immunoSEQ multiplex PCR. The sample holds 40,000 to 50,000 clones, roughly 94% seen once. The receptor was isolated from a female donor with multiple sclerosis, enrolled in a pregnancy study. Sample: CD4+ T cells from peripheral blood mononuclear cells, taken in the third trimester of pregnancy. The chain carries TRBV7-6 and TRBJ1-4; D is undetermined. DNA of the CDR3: TGTGCCAGCAGCTTATACCCGGAGGAGGTGGGATCTAATGAAAAACTGTTTTTT. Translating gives CASSLYPEEVGSNEKLFF. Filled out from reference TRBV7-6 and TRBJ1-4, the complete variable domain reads GAGVSQSPRYKVTKRGQDVALRCDPISGHVSLYWYRQALGQGPEFLTYFNYEAQQDKSGLPNDRFSAERPEGSISTLTIQRTEQRDSAMYRCASSLYPEEVGSNEKLFFGSGTQLSVL.